These 18 T cell receptor beta chains were sequenced from one sample in a study of PD-L1 blockade in urothelial cancer. Clones were read by immunoSEQ multiplex PCR, and TCRdb kept only the in-frame ones, dropping some. Of about 38,000 clones in the sample, around four fifths were seen once. The time point is: pretreatment peripheral blood. The input for sequencing was PBMCs, taken around atezolizumab (anti-PD-L1) treatment. These receptors came from an elderly man with urothelial cancer.

This clone was recorded once. In DNA form, the CDR3 reads TGTGCCAGCAGCTTAAAGGGACAGGGCCAGCCCCAGCATTTT. Residues: CASSLKGQGQPQHF. The chain carries TRBV7-2 and TRBJ1-5; 9 bases agree with TRBD1. The CDR3 consists of 14 residues. V gave up 2 bases and J gave up 7 bases; unmatched junction bases: 3. CDR1 and CDR2 (germline): SGHTA, FQGNSA.

The chain is built from TRBV5-1 and TRBJ1-3; the D is unclear. Germline V gene lookup returns CDR1 SGHRS and CDR2 YFSETQ. The CDR3 is 17 amino acids. Trimming stripped 0 bases from V and 0 bases from J, with 13 bases between. The CDR3 nucleotides read TGCGCCAGCAGCTTGGAACCAGGTCCAGACTCTGGAAACACCATATATTTT. The encoded protein is CASSLEPGPDSGNTIYF.

This chain uses TRBV6-5 with TRBJ1-1, with unresolved D. This CDR3 region has 12 residues. Germline V gene lookup returns CDR1 MNHEY and CDR2 SVGAGI. The V end was cut by 4 bases, the J end by 10 bases, with 13 bases between. This chain's CDR3 is CASSSPGGPAFF. CDR3 DNA: TGTGCCAGCAGTTCCCCAGGAGGGCCAGCTTTCTTT.

The chain has TRBV9 and TRBJ2-2; weak D call: TRBD2 (5 bases). The ends were cut back, 4 bases at V and 5 bases at J, with 15 bases in the middle. This CDR3 is built from 15 residues. The germline V gene encodes CDR1 SGDLS and CDR2 YYNGEE. The CDR3 reads CASSSGRTGTGELFF. The CDR3 bases are TGTGCCAGCAGCTCCGGACGGACGGGGACCGGGGAGCTGTTTTTT.

This chain uses TRBV6-1 with TRBJ2-1, with D tentatively TRBD2 (6 bases). The germline V gene encodes CDR1 MNHNS and CDR2 SASEGT. The CDR3 loop spans 15 amino acids. Trimming took off 2 bases at V and 3 bases at J, with 11 bases between the two ends. The CDR3 DNA reads as TGTGCCAGCAGTGAAATGGAGGGAGGCTACAATGAGCAGTTCTTC. As protein: CASSEMEGGYNEQFF.

The genes are TRBV27 and TRBJ2-2, with 10 nucleotides matching TRBD2. There are 15 residues in the CDR3. Germline values: CDR1 MNHEY, CDR2 SMNVEV (reference sequence). V shed 5 bases, J shed 4 bases, and the junction held 4 bases outside the gene matches. As DNA, the CDR3 is TGTGCCAGCAGTATTATAGCGGGAGGCACCGGGGAGCTGTTTTTT. It translates to CASSIIAGGTGELFF.

The chain couples TRBV7-2 to TRBJ2-4, with a tentative D call TRBD1 (6 bases). Trimming left V 5 bases short and J 12 bases short, with 26 bases between. The CDR3 is 16 amino acids. The germline CDR1 and CDR2 sequences are SGHTA and FQGNSA. The CDR3 here is CASSTQGTFRVRAQYF. DNA of the CDR3: TGTGCCAGCAGCACTCAAGGGACATTTCGAGTTCGAGCTCAGTACTTC.

This chain links TRBV5-1 with TRBJ1-4; TRBD1 matches 7 bases. The V gene end was trimmed by 5 bases and the J gene end by 7 bases; junction bases not matched to a gene: 11. There are 15 residues in the CDR3. Germline V gene lookup returns CDR1 SGHRS and CDR2 YFSETQ. CDR3 region: CASREATGSTEKLFF. DNA for the CDR3: TGCGCCAGCAGGGAAGCGACAGGGAGTACTGAAAAACTGTTTTTT.

The chain is built from TRBV30 and TRBJ1-1; D gene unclear. With 1 base removed from V and 0 bases from J, the gap between germline ends came to 6 bases. CDR1 and CDR2 from the germline V gene are GTSNPN and SVGIG (reference sequence). The CDR3 totals 13 residues. CDR3 residues: CAWSDGVNTEAFF. The CDR3 bases are TGTGCCTGGAGTGACGGGGTGAACACTGAAGCTTTCTTT.

The J gene is TRBJ1-1, the V gene TRBV27; 7 positions agree with TRBD1. The CDR3 covers 15 residues. The germline CDR1 and CDR2 sequences are MNHEY and SMNVEV (reference sequence). The V gene end was trimmed by 5 bases and the J gene end by 0 bases; junction bases not matched to a gene: 6. The CDR3 region is CASSRPTGLNTEAFF. In nucleotides, the CDR3 is TGTGCCAGCAGTCGGCCGACAGGGCTGAACACTGAAGCTTTCTTT.

This sequence joins TRBV14 and TRBJ2-3, with a weak D call TRBD1 (6 bases). Looked up from germline, CDR1 is SGHDN and CDR2 is FVKESK. The CDR3 is made up of 15 amino acids. V lost 1 base, J lost 2 bases, and 10 bases lay in between. CDR3 sequence: CASSQGTVSTDTQYF. CDR3 in DNA: TGTGCCAGCAGCCAAGGGACAGTTTCCACAGATACGCAGTATTTT.

This rearrangement joins TRBV6-5 to TRBJ1-2; 7 nucleotides match TRBD1. Germline assignment: CDR1 MNHEY and CDR2 SVGAGI. CDR3 length: 12 amino acids. Unmatched junction bases numbered 2, after V lost 6 bases and J lost 4 bases. CDR3 in DNA: TGTGCCAGCAGCGGGGACAGCTATGGCTACACCTTC. Protein sequence: CASSGDSYGYTF.

The genes are TRBV5-1 and TRBJ2-5, with D possibly TRBD1 on 7 matching bases. Trimming took off 4 bases at V and 3 bases at J, with 13 bases between the two ends. The CDR3 has 14 amino acids. Germline V gives CDR1 SGHRS, CDR2 YFSETQ. CDR3 nucleotides: TGCGCCAGCAGCCCGCAGGGGGGTAAAGAGACCCAGTACTTC. Residues: CASSPQGGKETQYF. The whole variable domain, remainder taken from reference TRBV5-1 and TRBJ2-5, is KAGVTQTPRYLIKTRGQQVTLSCSPISGHRSVSWYQQTPGQGLQFLFEYFSETQRNKGNFPGRFSGRQFSNSRSEMNVSTLELGDSALYLCASSPQGGKETQYFGPGTRLLVL.

The V and J genes are TRBV29-1 and TRBJ2-5, with 8 bases lining up with TRBD1. V shed 1 base and J 5 bases; nucleotides not matched to a gene: 6. The CDR3 has 14 amino acids. The germline CDR1 and CDR2 sequences are SQVTM and ANQGSEA. This CDR3 reads CSVEAHTGGETQYF. For the CDR3, the DNA is TGCAGCGTTGAAGCTCATACAGGGGGGGAGACCCAGTACTTC.

The chain is built from TRBV5-1 and TRBJ2-7; D remains unclear. The germline CDR1 and CDR2 sequences are SGHRS and YFSETQ. Trimming stripped 0 bases from V and 2 bases from J, with 6 bases between. CDR3 length: 13 amino acids. DNA of the CDR3: TGCGCCAGCAGCTTGGAGTCGGCCTACGAGCAGTACTTC. Its protein product is CASSLESAYEQYF. The full variable domain, rest sourced from reference TRBV5-1 and TRBJ2-7, is KAGVTQTPRYLIKTRGQQVTLSCSPISGHRSVSWYQQTPGQGLQFLFEYFSETQRNKGNFPGRFSGRQFSNSRSEMNVSTLELGDSALYLCASSLESAYEQYFGPGTRLTVT.

The chain carries TRBV18 and TRBJ2-7, with 8 bases lining up with TRBD1. CDR3 length: 15 residues. V lost 1 base and J lost 3; bases outside the gene matches: 5. Germline loops: CDR1 KGHSH, CDR2 LQKENI. For the CDR3, the DNA is TGTGCCAGCTCACCACAAAGCGGACAGGGCTACGAGCAGTACTTC. Its translation: CASSPQSGQGYEQYF. Full variable domain (outside the CDR3, taken from reference TRBV18 and TRBJ2-7): NAGVMQNPRHLVRRRGQEARLRCSPMKGHSHVYWYRQLPEEGLKFMVYLQKENIIDESGMPKERFSAEFPKEGPSILRIQQVVRGDSAAYFCASSPQSGQGYEQYFGPGTRLTVT.

As to this clone: Because the CDR3 is missing its conserved closing phenylalanine or tryptophan, this is likely a read error. The DNA is left out, because the CDR3 cannot be placed on it with certainty; the CDR3 is given as TCRdb lists it. J is TRBJ2-4 and V is TRBV10-1; TRBD2, the D gene given by the table, was not confirmed from the DNA. The CDR3 length is 11 residues, termini included. Looked up from germline, CDR1 is WNHNN and CDR2 is SYGVQD (reference sequence). The CDR3 is CAVTLRTRSGV.

V and J are TRBV2 and TRBJ2-7, with D perhaps matching TRBD1 (6 bases). The CDR3 has 15 residues. CDR1 is SNHLY and CDR2 is FYNNEI in the germline V gene. Trimming pared 3 bases from V and 4 bases from J, leaving 16 bases between. This CDR3 is CASSDRGRASYEQYF. In DNA, the CDR3 is TGTGCCAGCAGTGACAGGGGCCGAGCCTCATACGAGCAGTACTTC.